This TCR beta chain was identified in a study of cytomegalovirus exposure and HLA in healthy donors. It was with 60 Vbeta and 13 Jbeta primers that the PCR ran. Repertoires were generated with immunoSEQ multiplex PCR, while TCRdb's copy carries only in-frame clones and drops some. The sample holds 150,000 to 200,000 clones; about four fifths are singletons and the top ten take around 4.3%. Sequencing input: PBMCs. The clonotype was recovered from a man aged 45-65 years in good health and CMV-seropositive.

The CDR3 DNA reads as TGTGCCAGCAGTTACGGCGGGGGGTCCCAGCATTTT. Translating gives CASSYGGGSQHF. The gene calls are TRBV6-6 and TRBJ1-5; maybe TRBD1 (5 bases). Germline CDR1 and CDR2: MNHNY and SVGAGI (reference sequence). V was cut by 2 bases and J by 11 bases, with 10 bases left in between. The CDR3 has 12 residues.